The next 13 T cell receptor beta chains were all read from a single sample in a study of T cell responses to AZD1222 COVID-19 vaccine. Generated by immunoSEQ multiplex PCR, the TCRdb table keeps only in-frame clones and is missing some. This table has approximately 110,000 clones, over 75% appearing once. The sequencing used peripheral blood, collected 28 days after the second AZD1222 dose. The origin of the receptors is an adult who received the AZD1222 COVID-19 vaccine.

The chain is built from TRBV3-1 (or the pseudogene TRBV3-2) and TRBJ1-1; tentatively, D is TRBD1 (6 bases). The CDR3 is made up of 12 amino acids. Trimming removed 4 bases from V and 7 bases from J, with 10 bases in between. The germline gives CDR1 LGHDT, CDR2 YNNKEL (reference sequence). The chain's CDR3 is CASSRDRSEAFF. CDR3 DNA: TGTGCCAGCAGCCGTGACAGGAGTGAAGCTTTCTTT.

V is TRBV28 and J is TRBJ1-2; weak D call: TRBD1 (6 bases). This CDR3 is built from 15 residues. Germline assignment: CDR1 MDHEN and CDR2 SYDVKM. V dropped 6 bases and J dropped 2 bases, with 16 bases sitting between them. CDR3 residues: CASSLVGGGNYGYTF. The CDR3 DNA reads TGTGCCAGCAGCCTGGTTGGGGGGGGCAACTATGGCTACACCTTC.

The chain carries TRBV29-1 and TRBJ2-6; D ambiguous. The CDR3 loop spans 14 amino acids. V was trimmed by 4 bases and J by 0 bases, leaving 7 bases between them. Germline assignment: CDR1 SQVTM and CDR2 ANQGSEA. In DNA, the CDR3 is TGCAGCGTTGGTGACATCTCTGGGGCCAACGTCCTGACTTTC. Its protein product is CSVGDISGANVLTF.

The CDR3 nucleotides read TGCGCCAGCAGCCAAGATTCAACAGGGAACACTGAAGCTTTCTTT. Translated, it gives CASSQDSTGNTEAFF. The chain couples TRBV4-3 to TRBJ1-1, with D possibly TRBD1 on 5 matching bases. Germline V gene sequence: CDR1 LGHNA, CDR2 YSLEER. V was pared by 0 bases and J by 1 base, with 9 bases between. This CDR3 is built from 15 residues.

The chain joins TRBV28 to TRBJ2-2; D is possibly TRBD1 (5 bases). With 2 bases removed from V and 9 bases from J, the gap between germline ends came to 7 bases. Germline V CDR1 and CDR2: MDHEN, SYDVKM. The length of the CDR3 is 12 residues. DNA of the CDR3: TGTGCCAGCAGTTTACCAGGGCGGGAGCTGTTTTTT. This sequence encodes CASSLPGRELFF.

The chain links TRBV7-9 to TRBJ2-1; D is undetermined. This CDR3 region has 13 residues. Germline lookup yields CDR1 SEHNR and CDR2 FQNEAQ (reference sequence). The CDR3: CAASRSSYNEQFF. Written as DNA, the CDR3 is TGTGCAGCTTCGCGGTCGTCCTACAATGAGCAGTTCTTC.

The chain is built from TRBV29-1 and TRBJ1-6; D perhaps matches TRBD1 (6 bases). V shed 6 bases and J shed 5 bases, with 17 bases lying between them. CDR1 is SQVTM, CDR2 ANQGSEA, per germline. This CDR3 spans 15 amino acids. CDR3 DNA: TGCAGCGTCAAACAGGGTGGACGGGATAATTCACCCCTCCACTTT. It yields the protein CSVKQGGRDNSPLHF.

This clone is a singleton in its sample. J is TRBJ2-7 and V is TRBV12-5; a possible D gene is TRBD1 (6 bases). V shed 8 bases and J shed 7 bases, with 12 bases lying between them. There are 11 residues in the CDR3. CDR1 LGHNT and CDR2 FRNRAP come from the germline V gene. The CDR3 is CASKRGLEQYF. The CDR3 DNA reads as TGTGCTAGTAAGAGGGGGTTGGAGCAGTACTTC.

The rearrangement links TRBV4-2 to TRBJ1-6; 9 nucleotides line up with TRBD1. Losses at the gene ends were 0 bases for V and 3 bases for J; bases not matched to a gene: 6. Germline assignment: CDR1 LGHNA and CDR2 YNFKEQ. This CDR3 is 18 amino acids long. CDR3 protein: CASSQELPTGGYNSPLHF. The DNA of the CDR3 is TGTGCCAGCAGCCAAGAGTTGCCGACAGGGGGCTATAATTCACCCCTCCACTTT.

The chain uses TRBV19 and TRBJ2-1; the D gene is possibly TRBD2 (5 bases). CDR3 size: 14 residues. Trimming took 6 bases from V and 7 from J, leaving 16 bases between them. Per germline, CDR1 LNHDA and CDR2 SQIVND (reference sequence). CDR3 protein: CASRALARGNEQFF. The CDR3 bases are TGTGCCAGTAGAGCGCTAGCCAGAGGAAATGAGCAGTTCTTC.

This chain joins TRBV18 and TRBJ1-1, with a weak D call TRBD1 (6 bases). Germline V CDR1 and CDR2: KGHSH, LQKENI. There are 13 residues in the CDR3. The V gene lost 5 bases and the J gene lost 6 bases, with 13 bases spanning the gap. CDR3 bases: TGTGCCAGCTCAACGACAGGTGGGTCTGAAGCTTTCTTT. Translation gives CASSTTGGSEAFF.

This chain uses TRBV7-9 with TRBJ1-2; 10 bases line up with TRBD1. J gave up 3 bases and V 5 bases, and 3 bases lay outside the gene matches. Germline lookup yields CDR1 SEHNR and CDR2 FQNEAQ (reference sequence). The length of the CDR3 is 14 residues. The CDR3 nucleotides read TGTGCCAGCAGCCTGACAGGGGGCGACTATGGCTACACCTTC. It translates to CASSLTGGDYGYTF. Complete variable domain (other parts from reference TRBV7-9 and TRBJ1-2): DTGVSQNPRHKITKRGQNVTFRCDPISEHNRLYWYRQTLGQGPEFLTYFQNEAQLEKSRLLSDRFSAERPKGSFSTLEIQRTEQGDSAMYLCASSLTGGDYGYTFGSGTRLTVV.

The CDR3 protein is CASSYSPSTDPSYEQYF. The DNA for the CDR3 is TGTGCCAGCAGTTACTCCCCCTCGACAGACCCGTCCTACGAGCAGTACTTC. V gene TRBV6-2 or TRBV6-3 combines with J gene TRBJ2-7; a weak D match, TRBD1 (5 bases). The length of the CDR3 is 17 residues. From germline, CDR1 is MNHEY and CDR2 SVGEGT. Trimming cost V 0 bases and J 1 base, with 16 bases left between them.